This T cell receptor (beta chain) was observed in a study of blood T cell repertoires in COVID-19. Data came from immunoSEQ multiplex PCR; TCRdb stores just in-frame clones and leaves some out. The sample contains about 280,000 clones, roughly 91% of which appear only once. Clinical histories supplied by participants themselves formed the basis of cohort assignment. As regards this clone: This specimen includes other DNA sequences encoding the same CDR3.

The CDR3 has 15 residues. V lost 5 bases, J lost 1 base, and 5 bases stayed unmatched. CDR1 MNHEY and CDR2 SVGAGI come from the germline V gene. The TCR sequence derives from a woman aged 60 to 75 in a cohort exposed to, infected with or recovered from COVID-19 (not recorded which). The sample taken for sequencing was PBMCs or T cells enriched from blood (not recorded which). V is TRBV6-5 and J is TRBJ2-7, with 10 bases lining up with TRBD1. CDR3 residues: CASSSRDRGSYEQYF. Here the CDR3 DNA reads TGTGCCAGCAGTAGCCGGGACAGGGGTTCCTACGAGCAGTACTTC.